This TCR beta chain was observed in a study of cytomegalovirus exposure and HLA in healthy donors. Across the whole study: Unique TCRs from HLA-typed donors, 80 million to 90 million of them, were held in an early data release.

Primers included in the PCR were 60 Vbeta and 13 Jbeta primers. The data were produced by immunoSEQ multiplex PCR, yet TCRdb's version contains in-frame clones alone and is incomplete. The table includes some 120,000 clones, around 77% detected once. Sample: PBMCs. This TCR was sampled from a woman aged 40 to 49 in good health and CMV-seropositive.

CDR3 sequence: CASSFGANTGELFF. DNA for the CDR3: TGTGCCAGCAGCTTCGGTGCGAACACCGGGGAGCTGTTTTTT. J is TRBJ2-2 and V is TRBV7-9; no firm D call. CDR3 length: 14 amino acids. Germline V lookup: CDR1 SEHNR, CDR2 FQNEAQ (reference sequence). With 3 bases removed from V and 0 bases from J, the gap between germline ends came to 5 bases.